This TCR beta chain was obtained from a study of T cell changes during pregnancy in multiple sclerosis. TCRdb keeps only in-frame clones here, not all; method: immunoSEQ multiplex PCR. The repertoire holds 70,000 to 100,000 clones, with 90% to 95% as singletons. Germline V gene lookup returns CDR1 SGHDT and CDR2 YYEEEE. Losses at the gene ends were 3 bases for V and 2 bases for J; bases not matched to a gene: 0. This CDR3 region has 13 residues. The receptor was derived from a female donor in good health, enrolled as a control in a pregnancy study. Sequenced here: peripheral blood, sampled in the third trimester of pregnancy. V and J are TRBV5-6 and TRBJ1-2, with TRBD1 matching over 8 bases. The CDR3 DNA sequence: TGTGCCAGCAGCTGGACAGGGAACTATGGCTACACCTTC. It translates to CASSWTGNYGYTF.